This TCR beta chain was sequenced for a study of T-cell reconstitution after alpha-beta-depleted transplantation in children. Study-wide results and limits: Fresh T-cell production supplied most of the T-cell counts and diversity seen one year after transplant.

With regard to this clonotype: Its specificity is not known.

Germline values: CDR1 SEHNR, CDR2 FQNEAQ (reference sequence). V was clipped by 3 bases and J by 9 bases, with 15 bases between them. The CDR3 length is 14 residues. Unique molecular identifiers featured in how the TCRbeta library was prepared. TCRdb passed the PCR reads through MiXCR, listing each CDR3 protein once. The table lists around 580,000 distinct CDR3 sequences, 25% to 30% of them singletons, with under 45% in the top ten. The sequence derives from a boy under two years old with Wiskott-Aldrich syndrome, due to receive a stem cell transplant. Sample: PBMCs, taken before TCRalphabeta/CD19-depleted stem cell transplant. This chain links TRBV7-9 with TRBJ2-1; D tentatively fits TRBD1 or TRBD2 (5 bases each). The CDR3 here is CASSFGPRESEQFF. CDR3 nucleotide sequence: TGTGCCAGCAGCTTCGGACCCAGGGAGAGTGAGCAGTTCTTC.